This T cell receptor beta chain was captured in a study of T cell changes during pregnancy in multiple sclerosis. This clone was observed a single time. The repertoire was sequenced with immunoSEQ multiplex PCR; TCRdb's copy has only in-frame clones and lacks some. The sample carries 60,000 to 75,000 clones, roughly 90% recorded once. The sequence derives from a female donor with multiple sclerosis, enrolled in a pregnancy study. Sequencing used peripheral blood, obtained in the third trimester of pregnancy.

As DNA, the CDR3 is TGTGCCAGCAGTCCCACAGGGTTCGGAGGCTACACCTTC. Its protein is CASSPTGFGGYTF. The genes are TRBV6-5 and TRBJ1-2; D is perhaps TRBD1 (6 bases). The V gene's germline CDR1 is MNHEY and CDR2 SVGAGI. Trimming left V 5 bases short and J 8 bases short, with 15 bases between. This CDR3 spans 13 amino acids.